The clone carrying this T cell receptor beta chain was counted many times. Its antigen remains unidentified. The sample is drawn from a study of T-cell memory formation after mild COVID-19. Regarding the study as a whole: From day 15 to 85, contracting clones were balanced between CD4 and CD8, whereas later expanders leaned toward CD4+.

It was 5'RACE with constant-segment primers that produced the TCR alpha and TCR beta cDNA libraries, which carried sample barcodes and UMIs. TCRdb independently ran MiXCR on the 5' RACE reads; one entry per CDR3 protein. This sample carries about half a million distinct CDR3 sequences, 18% of them seen once, and the ten largest clones take about 12%. The material sequenced was PBMCs or a T cell subset sorted from them (not recorded which). The receptor comes from an adult woman who had mild COVID-19 (a few samples of this study predate the infection). Cell type and time point are not known.

CDR3: CSAWDRGGAKNIQYF. The CDR3, as DNA: TGCAGTGCTTGGGACAGGGGGGGAGCCAAAAACATTCAGTACTTC. The chain has TRBV20-1 and TRBJ2-4; 11 bases map to TRBD1. V lost 5 bases to trimming and J lost 0 bases; unmatched junction nucleotides: 3. This CDR3 comprises 15 residues. Germline V CDR1 and CDR2: DFQATT, SNEGSKA (reference sequence).